Below, one T cell receptor beta chain is given with its context. Its specificity is not known. The CDR3 contains 16 residues. CDR1 is SGHDN and CDR2 is FVKESK in the germline V gene. With 0 bases removed from V and 4 bases from J, the gap between germline ends came to 12 bases. The record originates from a study of CD8+CD57+ T cells in acquired aplastic anemia. Looking at the study overall: Roughly 3.2 ug was the average amount of DNA from sorted CD4+ and CD8+ cells. Reads per healthy sample averaged around 9.9 million (CD4+) and fewer than 13 million (CD8+). Study results and limitations: Patients and controls turned out to have approximately 29 CD8+ CDR3 sequences in common.

The study profiled TCR beta VDJ and CDR3 using genomic DNA as template. TCRdb used MiXCR to reprocess the reads, holding one entry per CDR3 protein. The sample holds tens of thousands of distinct CDR3 sequences, over 60% seen once. This receptor was identified in a human donor in good health, serving as a control. The V and J genes are TRBV14 and TRBJ2-2; D possibly corresponds to TRBD2 (6 bases). What was sequenced was sorted CD4+, CD8+, or CD8+CD57+ T cells (not recorded which) from PBMCs. The CDR3 DNA follows: TGTGCCAGCAGCCAAGACCTAGCGTTGGGCACCGGGGAGCTGTTTTTT. Amino acid sequence: CASSQDLALGTGELFF. Looking up the rest from reference TRBV14 and TRBJ2-2 gives the full variable domain: EAGVTQFPSHSVIEKGQTVTLRCDPISGHDNLYWYRRVMGKEIKFLLHFVKESKQDESGMPNNRFLAERTGGTYSTLKVQPAELEDSGVYFCASSQDLALGTGELFFGEGSRLTVL.